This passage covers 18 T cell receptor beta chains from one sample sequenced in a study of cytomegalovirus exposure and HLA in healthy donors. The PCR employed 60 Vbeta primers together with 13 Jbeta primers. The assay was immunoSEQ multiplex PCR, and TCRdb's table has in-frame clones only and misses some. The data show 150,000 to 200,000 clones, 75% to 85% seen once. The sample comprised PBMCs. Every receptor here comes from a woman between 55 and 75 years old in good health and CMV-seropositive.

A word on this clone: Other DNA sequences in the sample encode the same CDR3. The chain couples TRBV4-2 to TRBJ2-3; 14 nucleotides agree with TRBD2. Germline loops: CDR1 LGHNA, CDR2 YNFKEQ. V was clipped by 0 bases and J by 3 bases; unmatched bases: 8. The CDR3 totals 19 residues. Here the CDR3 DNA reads TGTGCCAGCAGCCAAGACGGAGTGGGACTAGCGGGAGTAACAGATACGCAGTATTTT. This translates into CASSQDGVGLAGVTDTQYF.

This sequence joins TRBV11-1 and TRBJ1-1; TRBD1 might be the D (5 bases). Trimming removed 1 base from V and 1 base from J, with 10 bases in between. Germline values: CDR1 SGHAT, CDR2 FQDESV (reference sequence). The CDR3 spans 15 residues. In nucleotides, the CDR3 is TGTGCCAGCAGCTTAGAGAACAGGAGGAACACTGAAGCTTTCTTT. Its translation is CASSLENRRNTEAFF.

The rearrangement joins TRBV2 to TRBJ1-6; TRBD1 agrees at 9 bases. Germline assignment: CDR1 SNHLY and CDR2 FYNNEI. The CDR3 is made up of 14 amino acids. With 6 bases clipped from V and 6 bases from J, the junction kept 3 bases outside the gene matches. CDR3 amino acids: CASSSGQGNSPLHF. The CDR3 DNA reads TGTGCCAGCAGCTCGGGACAGGGTAATTCACCCCTCCACTTT. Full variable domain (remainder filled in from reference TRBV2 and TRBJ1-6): EPEVTQTPSHQVTQMGQEVILRCVPISNHLYFYWYRQILGQKVEFLVSFYNNEISEKSEIFDDQFSVERPDGSNFTLKIRSTKLEDSAMYFCASSSGQGNSPLHFGNGTRLTVT.

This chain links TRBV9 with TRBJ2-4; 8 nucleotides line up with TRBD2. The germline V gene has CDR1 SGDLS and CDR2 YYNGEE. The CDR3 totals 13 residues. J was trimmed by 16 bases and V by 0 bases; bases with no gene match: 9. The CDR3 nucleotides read TGTGCCAGCAGCGTAGACGGGGGGGAGTCTCCTTACTTC. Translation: CASSVDGGESPYF. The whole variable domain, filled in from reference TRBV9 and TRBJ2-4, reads DSGVTQTPKHLITATGQRVTLRCSPRSGDLSVYWYQQSLDQGLQFLIQYYNGEERAKGNILERFSAQQFPDLHSELNLSSLELGDSALYFCASSVDGGESPYFGAGTRLSVL.

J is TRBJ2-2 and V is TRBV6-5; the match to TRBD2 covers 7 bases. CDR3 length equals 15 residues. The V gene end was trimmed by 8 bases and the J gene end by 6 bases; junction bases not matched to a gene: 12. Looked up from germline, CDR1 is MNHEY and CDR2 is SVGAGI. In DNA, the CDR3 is TGTGCCAGCCGACCGGGGCGGGGGTTGCCCGGGGAGCTGTTTTTT. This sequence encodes CASRPGRGLPGELFF.

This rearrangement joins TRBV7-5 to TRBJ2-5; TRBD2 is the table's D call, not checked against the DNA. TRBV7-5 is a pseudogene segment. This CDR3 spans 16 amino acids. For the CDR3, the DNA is TGTGTCAGAAGCTTAGCTCGGAGGGCCAAGAGAGAGGCCCAGTACTTC. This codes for CVRSLARRAKREAQYF.

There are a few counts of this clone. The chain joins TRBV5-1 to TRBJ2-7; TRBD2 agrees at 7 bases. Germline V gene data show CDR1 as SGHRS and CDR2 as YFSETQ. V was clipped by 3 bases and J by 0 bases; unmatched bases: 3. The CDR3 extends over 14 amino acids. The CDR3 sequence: CASSSERDSYEQYF. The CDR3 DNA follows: TGCGCCAGCAGCTCCGAGCGGGACTCCTACGAGCAGTACTTC.

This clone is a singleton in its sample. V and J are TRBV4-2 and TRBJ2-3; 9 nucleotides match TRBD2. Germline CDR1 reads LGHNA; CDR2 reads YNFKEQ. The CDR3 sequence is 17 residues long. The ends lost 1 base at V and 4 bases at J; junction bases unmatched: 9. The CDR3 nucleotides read TGTGCCAGCAGCCAAGGAGGCGGGAGGGCCGGGGCAGATACGCAGTATTTT. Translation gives CASSQGGGRAGADTQYF.

The CDR3 loop is CASSPRTGRSMGYTF. The CDR3 DNA is TGTGCCAGCAGCCCCCGGACAGGGAGAAGTATGGGCTACACCTTC. The chain couples TRBV7-2 to TRBJ1-2; 8 nucleotides line up with TRBD1. The length of the CDR3 is 15 residues. CDR1 SGHTA and CDR2 FQGNSA come from the germline V gene. The junction had 13 bases not matched to a gene; V was cut back by 5 bases and J by 8 bases.

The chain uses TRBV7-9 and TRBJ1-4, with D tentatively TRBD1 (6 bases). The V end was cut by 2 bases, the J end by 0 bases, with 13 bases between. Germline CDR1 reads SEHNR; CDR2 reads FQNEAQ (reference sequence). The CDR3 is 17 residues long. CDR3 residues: CASSLKLWGPTNEKLFF. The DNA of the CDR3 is TGTGCCAGCAGCTTAAAATTGTGGGGGCCAACTAATGAAAAACTGTTTTTT. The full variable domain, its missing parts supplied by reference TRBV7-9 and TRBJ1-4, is DTGVSQNPRHKITKRGQNVTFRCDPISEHNRLYWYRQTLGQGPEFLTYFQNEAQLEKSRLLSDRFSAERPKGSFSTLEIQRTEQGDSAMYLCASSLKLWGPTNEKLFFGSGTQLSVL.

CDR3 sequence: CASSLESGLNTEAFF. CDR3 sequence (DNA): TGCGCCAGCAGCTTGGAATCAGGATTGAACACTGAAGCTTTCTTT. The gene calls are TRBV5-1 and TRBJ1-1; D is unresolved. Germline V lookup: CDR1 SGHRS, CDR2 YFSETQ. V was trimmed by 0 bases and J by 0 bases, leaving 9 bases between them. The CDR3 is 15 residues long.

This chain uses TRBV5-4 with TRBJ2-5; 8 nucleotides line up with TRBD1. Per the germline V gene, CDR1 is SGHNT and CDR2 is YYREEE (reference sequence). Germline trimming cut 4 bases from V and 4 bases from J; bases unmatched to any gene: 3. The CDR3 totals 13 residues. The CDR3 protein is CASSQGQGETQYF. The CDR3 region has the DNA TGTGCCAGCAGCCAAGGACAGGGAGAGACCCAGTACTTC.

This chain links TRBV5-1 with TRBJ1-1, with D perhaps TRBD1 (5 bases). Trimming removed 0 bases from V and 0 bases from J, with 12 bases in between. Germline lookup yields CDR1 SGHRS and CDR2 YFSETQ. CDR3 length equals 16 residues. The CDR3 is CASSLAGPNLNTEAFF. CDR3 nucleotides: TGCGCCAGCAGCTTGGCAGGGCCAAACTTGAACACTGAAGCTTTCTTT. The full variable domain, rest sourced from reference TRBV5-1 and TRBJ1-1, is KAGVTQTPRYLIKTRGQQVTLSCSPISGHRSVSWYQQTPGQGLQFLFEYFSETQRNKGNFPGRFSGRQFSNSRSEMNVSTLELGDSALYLCASSLAGPNLNTEAFFGQGTRLTVV.

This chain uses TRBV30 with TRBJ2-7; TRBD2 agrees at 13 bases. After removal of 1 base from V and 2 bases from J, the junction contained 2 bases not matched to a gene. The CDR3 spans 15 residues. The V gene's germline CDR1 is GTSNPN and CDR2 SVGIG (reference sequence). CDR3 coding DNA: TGTGCCTGGAGTGGAGGACTAGCGGGGGCCTACGAGCAGTACTTC. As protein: CAWSGGLAGAYEQYF. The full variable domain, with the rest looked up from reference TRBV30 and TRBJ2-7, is SQTIHQWPATLVQPVGSPLSLECTVEGTSNPNLYWYRQAAGRGLQLLFYSVGIGQISSEVPQNLSASRPQDRQFILSSKKLLLSDSGFYLCAWSGGLAGAYEQYFGPGTRLTVT.

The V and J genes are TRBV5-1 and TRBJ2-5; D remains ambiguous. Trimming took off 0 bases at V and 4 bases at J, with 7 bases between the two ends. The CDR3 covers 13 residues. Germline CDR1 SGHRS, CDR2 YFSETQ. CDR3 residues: CASSLGARETQYF. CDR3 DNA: TGCGCCAGCAGCTTGGGAGCGAGAGAGACCCAGTACTTC. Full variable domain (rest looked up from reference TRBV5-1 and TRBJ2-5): KAGVTQTPRYLIKTRGQQVTLSCSPISGHRSVSWYQQTPGQGLQFLFEYFSETQRNKGNFPGRFSGRQFSNSRSEMNVSTLELGDSALYLCASSLGARETQYFGPGTRLLVL.

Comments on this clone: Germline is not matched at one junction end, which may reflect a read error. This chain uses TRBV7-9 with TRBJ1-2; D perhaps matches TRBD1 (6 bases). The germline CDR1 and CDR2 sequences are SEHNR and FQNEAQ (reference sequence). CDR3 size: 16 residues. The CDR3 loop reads CSSSPNAGTPNYGYTF. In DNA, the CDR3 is TGTTCCAGCAGCCCCAACGCCGGGACACCCAACTATGGCTACACCTTC. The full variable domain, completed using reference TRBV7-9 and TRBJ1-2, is DTGVSQNPRHKITKRGQNVTFRCDPISEHNRLYWYRQTLGQGPEFLTYFQNEAQLEKSRLLSDRFSAERPKGSFSTLEIQRTEQGDSAMYLCSSSPNAGTPNYGYTFGSGTRLTVV.

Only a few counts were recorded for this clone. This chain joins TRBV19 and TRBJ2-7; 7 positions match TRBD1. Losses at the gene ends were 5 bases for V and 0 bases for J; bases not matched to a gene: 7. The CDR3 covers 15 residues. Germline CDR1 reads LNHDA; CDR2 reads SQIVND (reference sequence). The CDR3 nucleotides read TGTGCCAGTAGTGCAGACCGGGACAGCTCCTACGAGCAGTACTTC. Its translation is CASSADRDSSYEQYF.

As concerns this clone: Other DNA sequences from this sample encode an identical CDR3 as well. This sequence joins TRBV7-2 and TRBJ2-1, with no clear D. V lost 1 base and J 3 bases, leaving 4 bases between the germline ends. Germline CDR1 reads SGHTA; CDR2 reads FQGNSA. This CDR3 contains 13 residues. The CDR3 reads CASSLGLYNEQFF. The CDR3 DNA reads TGTGCCAGCAGCTTAGGACTCTACAATGAGCAGTTCTTC. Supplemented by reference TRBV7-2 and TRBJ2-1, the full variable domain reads GAGVSQSPSNKVTEKGKDVELRCDPISGHTALYWYRQSLGQGLEFLIYFQGNSAPDKSGLPSDRFSAERTGGSVSTLTIQRTQQEDSAVYLCASSLGLYNEQFFGPGTRLTVL.